This T cell receptor beta chain is from a study of blood T cell repertoires in COVID-19. About the study: Acute and convalescent COVID-19 specimens originated in the United States, Italy and Spain. PBMCs, B-cell-depleted T cells, or T cells provided the cDNA or gDNA that made up the material.

Original processing methods: Counts of nucleated cells, estimated from reference gene primer amplification, were obtained. Produced via immunoSEQ multiplex PCR; TCRdb's table is partial and in-frame only. V and J calls and clone size are given by that table; D and trimming were obtained from the DNA. The sample lists 30,000 to 45,000 clones; roughly 87% were seen once. The CDR3 is 16 residues long. Germline V gene data show CDR1 as SGHTA and CDR2 as FQGTGA. The junction had 7 bases not matched to a gene; V was cut back by 4 bases and J by 6 bases. Sequenced material: peripheral blood. This receptor was obtained from a human donor in a cohort sampled during active COVID-19. J is TRBJ2-1 and V is TRBV7-3, with 12 bases identical to TRBD2. The CDR3 loop reads CASSSFLAGGSNEQFF. The CDR3 DNA follows: TGTGCCAGCAGCTCCTTTCTAGCGGGAGGGTCCAATGAGCAGTTCTTC.